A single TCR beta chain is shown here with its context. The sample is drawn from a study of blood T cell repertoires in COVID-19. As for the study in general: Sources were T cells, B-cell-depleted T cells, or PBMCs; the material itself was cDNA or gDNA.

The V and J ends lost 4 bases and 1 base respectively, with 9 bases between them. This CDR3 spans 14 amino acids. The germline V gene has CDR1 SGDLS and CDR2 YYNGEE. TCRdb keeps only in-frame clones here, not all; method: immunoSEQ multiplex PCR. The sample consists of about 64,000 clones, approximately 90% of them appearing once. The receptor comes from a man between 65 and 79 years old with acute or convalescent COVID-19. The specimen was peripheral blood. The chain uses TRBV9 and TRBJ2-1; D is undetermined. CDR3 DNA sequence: TGTGCCAGCAGCTCGACGGGTTCCTACAATGAGCAGTTCTTC. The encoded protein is CASSSTGSYNEQFF.